The 3 T cell receptor beta chains listed next were all sequenced from one sample in a study of CD8+ T cells in alopecia areata. Reverse transcription of extracted RNA yielded cDNA, which provided the sequencing template. Clones were read by immunoSEQ multiplex PCR, and TCRdb kept only the in-frame ones, dropping some. The repertoire holds about 180,000 clones, approximately 53% seen once, with 11% in the top ten. Treatment given: oral pan-JAK inhibitor, 5-10 mg twice daily. Specimen: CD8+ T cells sorted from blood, collected at week 24, from a patient treated with tofacitinib. The receptors shown here come from a human donor with alopecia areata.

V usage is TRBV27 and J usage is TRBJ1-1; 7 bases fit TRBD1. This CDR3 has 15 residues. CDR1 and CDR2 (germline): MNHEY, SMNVEV (reference sequence). V trimming: 3 bases; J trimming: 4 bases; junction bases outside the gene matches: 8. CDR3 coding DNA: TGTGCCAGCAGTTTCGGTAGACCAGGGGGCACTGAAGCTTTCTTT. Its translation is CASSFGRPGGTEAFF.

Details on this clone: A junction end diverges from the germline sequence, so it may reflect a read error. This chain uses TRBV27 with TRBJ2-7, with 7 bases identical to TRBD1. Germline values: CDR1 MNHEY, CDR2 SMNVEV (reference sequence). This CDR3 region has 16 residues. The CDR3 region is CASSPRTGEGAYGQYF. CDR3 nucleotide sequence: TGTGCCAGCAGTCCTAGGACAGGCGAAGGGGCTTACGGGCAGTACTTC.

The chain is built from TRBV11-3 and TRBJ1-1; 7 positions agree with TRBD1. The germline V gene has CDR1 SGHNT and CDR2 YENEEA. The V and J ends lost 6 bases and 3 bases, in that order; junction bases with no gene match: 7. The CDR3 totals 14 residues. This CDR3 is CASRPRGLDTEAFF. DNA of the CDR3: TGTGCCAGCAGGCCTAGGGGGCTTGACACTGAAGCTTTCTTT.